This T cell receptor (beta chain) appears in the sequencing data of a study of graft-versus-host responses after intestinal transplantation. Study information: Recipients received multivisceral, liver-intestinal, or isolated intestinal transplants.

Study-wide results and caveats: The recipient marrow held GvH clones, and some of them showed up first in ileum or blood.

Clones were read by immunoSEQ multiplex PCR, and TCRdb kept only the in-frame ones, dropping some. Of 25,000 to 30,000 clones in the sample, about 92% were seen once. The CDR3 is 14 amino acids. Per germline, CDR1 PRHDT and CDR2 FYEKMQ (reference sequence). Notes on this clone: Its antigen is currently unknown.

Sample: PBMCs, taken approximately 69 days after intestinal transplant. This sequence joins TRBV13 and TRBJ2-5; TRBD2 matches 8 bases. The J call may be incorrect, as the DNA end agrees better with TRBJ2-7. This receptor was identified in a human patient who received an intestinal transplant, so some T cells may come from the graft donor. The CDR3 DNA reads TGTGCCAGCAGCATCGGACTAGCAGCCTACGAGCAGTACTTC. Residues: CASSIGLAAYEQYF.